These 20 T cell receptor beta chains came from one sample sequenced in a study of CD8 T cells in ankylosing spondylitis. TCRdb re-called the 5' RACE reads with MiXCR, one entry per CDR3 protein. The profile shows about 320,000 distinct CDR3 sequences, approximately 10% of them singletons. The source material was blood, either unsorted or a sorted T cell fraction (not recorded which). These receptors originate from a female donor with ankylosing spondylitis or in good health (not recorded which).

CDR3 nucleotide sequence: TGTGCCAGCAGCCCGATCGGCGGGGCCACAGATACGCAGTATTTT. It is translated as CASSPIGGATDTQYF. This chain uses TRBV28 with TRBJ2-3, with D possibly being TRBD2 (6 bases). The germline V and J ends were trimmed by 6 bases and 2 bases, with 15 bases remaining between them. The CDR3 is made up of 15 amino acids. Germline V gives CDR1 MDHEN, CDR2 SYDVKM.

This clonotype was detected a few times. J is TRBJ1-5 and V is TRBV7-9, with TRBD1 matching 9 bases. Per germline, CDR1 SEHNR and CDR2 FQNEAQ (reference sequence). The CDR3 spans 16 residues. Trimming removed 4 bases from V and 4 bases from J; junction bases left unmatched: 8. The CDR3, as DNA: TGTGCCAGCAGCTCAGGGGACAGGGCTATTAATCAGCCCCAGCATTTT. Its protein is CASSSGDRAINQPQHF.

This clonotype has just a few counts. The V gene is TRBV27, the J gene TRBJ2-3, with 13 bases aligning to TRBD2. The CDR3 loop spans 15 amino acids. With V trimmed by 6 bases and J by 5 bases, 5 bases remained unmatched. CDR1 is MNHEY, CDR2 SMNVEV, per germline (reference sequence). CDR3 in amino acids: CASRGLAGWVDTQYF. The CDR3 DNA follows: TGTGCCAGCAGGGGACTAGCGGGATGGGTAGATACGCAGTATTTT.

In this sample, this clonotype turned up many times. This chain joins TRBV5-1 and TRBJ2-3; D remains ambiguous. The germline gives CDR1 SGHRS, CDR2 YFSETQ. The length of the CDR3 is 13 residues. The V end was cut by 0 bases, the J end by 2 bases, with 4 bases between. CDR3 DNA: TGCGCCAGCAGCTTGGAACTCACAGATACGCAGTATTTT. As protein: CASSLELTDTQYF.

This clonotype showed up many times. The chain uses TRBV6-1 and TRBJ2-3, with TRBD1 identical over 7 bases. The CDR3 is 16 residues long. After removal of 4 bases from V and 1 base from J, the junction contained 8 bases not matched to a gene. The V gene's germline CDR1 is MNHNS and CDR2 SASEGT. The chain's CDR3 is CASSVQAGQGTDTQYF. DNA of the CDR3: TGTGCCAGCAGTGTACAAGCAGGACAGGGCACAGATACGCAGTATTTT.

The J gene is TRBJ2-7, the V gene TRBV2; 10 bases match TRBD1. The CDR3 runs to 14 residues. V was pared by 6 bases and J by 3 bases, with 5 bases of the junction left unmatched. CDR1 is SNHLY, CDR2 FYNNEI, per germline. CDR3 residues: CASSATGGIYEQYF. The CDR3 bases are TGTGCCAGCAGCGCGACAGGGGGCATCTACGAGCAGTACTTC.

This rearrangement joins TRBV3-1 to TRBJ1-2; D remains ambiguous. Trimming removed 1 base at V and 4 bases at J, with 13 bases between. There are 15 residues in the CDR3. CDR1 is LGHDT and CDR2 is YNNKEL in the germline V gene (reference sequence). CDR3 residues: CASSQGGGESYGYTF. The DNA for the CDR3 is TGTGCCAGCAGCCAAGGGGGAGGAGAGTCCTATGGCTACACCTTC.

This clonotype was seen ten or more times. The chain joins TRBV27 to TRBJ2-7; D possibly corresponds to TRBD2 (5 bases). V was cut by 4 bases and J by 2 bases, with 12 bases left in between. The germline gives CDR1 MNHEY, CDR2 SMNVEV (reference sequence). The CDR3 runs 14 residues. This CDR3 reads CASSSGLWAYEQYF. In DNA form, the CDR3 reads TGTGCCAGCAGTTCCGGACTCTGGGCCTACGAGCAGTACTTC.

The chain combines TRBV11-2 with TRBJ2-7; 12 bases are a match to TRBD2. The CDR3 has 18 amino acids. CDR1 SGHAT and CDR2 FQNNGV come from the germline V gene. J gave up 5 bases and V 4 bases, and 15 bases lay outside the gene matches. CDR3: CASSSRTSGIRRGHEQYF. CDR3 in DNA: TGTGCCAGCAGCTCAAGGACTAGCGGGATCCGCAGAGGCCACGAGCAGTACTTC.

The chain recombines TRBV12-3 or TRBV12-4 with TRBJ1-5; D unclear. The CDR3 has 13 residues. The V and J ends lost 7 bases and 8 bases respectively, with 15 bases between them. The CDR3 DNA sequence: TGTGCCAGCAATATTGCCCCCTTAGAGCCCCAGCATTTT. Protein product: CASNIAPLEPQHF.

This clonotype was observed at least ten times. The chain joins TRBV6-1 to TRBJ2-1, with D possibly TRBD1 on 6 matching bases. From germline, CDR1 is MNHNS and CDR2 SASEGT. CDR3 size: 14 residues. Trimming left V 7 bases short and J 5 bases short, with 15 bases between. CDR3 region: CASTVTGLHNEQFF. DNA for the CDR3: TGTGCCAGCACCGTGACAGGATTACACAATGAGCAGTTCTTC.

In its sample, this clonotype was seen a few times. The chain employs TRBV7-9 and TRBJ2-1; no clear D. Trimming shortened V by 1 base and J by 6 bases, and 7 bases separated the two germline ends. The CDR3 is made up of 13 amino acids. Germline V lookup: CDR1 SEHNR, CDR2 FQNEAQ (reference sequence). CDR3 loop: CASSLGSGNEQFF. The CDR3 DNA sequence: TGTGCCAGCAGCTTAGGTTCTGGCAATGAGCAGTTCTTC.

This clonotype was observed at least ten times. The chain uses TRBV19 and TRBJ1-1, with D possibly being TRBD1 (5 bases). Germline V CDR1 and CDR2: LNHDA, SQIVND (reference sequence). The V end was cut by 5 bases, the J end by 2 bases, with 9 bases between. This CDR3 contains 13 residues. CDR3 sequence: CASSHQGNTEAFF. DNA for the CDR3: TGTGCCAGTAGTCATCAGGGCAACACTGAAGCTTTCTTT.

Here the CDR3 DNA reads TGCAGTGCTAGCCTTTCCTTGGACACGCGCAATCAGCCCCAGCATTTT. Translation gives CSASLSLDTRNQPQHF. The chain combines TRBV20-1 with TRBJ1-5; the D gene is possibly TRBD1 (5 bases). Per germline, CDR1 DFQATT and CDR2 SNEGSKA (reference sequence). Trimming left V 3 bases short and J 2 bases short, with 17 bases between. There are 16 residues in the CDR3.

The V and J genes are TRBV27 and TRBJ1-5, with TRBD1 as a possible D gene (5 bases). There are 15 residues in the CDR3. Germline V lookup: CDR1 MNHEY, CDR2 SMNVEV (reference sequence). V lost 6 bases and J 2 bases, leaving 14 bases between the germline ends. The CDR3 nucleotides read TGTGCCAGCAGGGGGGGAATGCGCGGCAATCAGCCCCAGCATTTT. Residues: CASRGGMRGNQPQHF.

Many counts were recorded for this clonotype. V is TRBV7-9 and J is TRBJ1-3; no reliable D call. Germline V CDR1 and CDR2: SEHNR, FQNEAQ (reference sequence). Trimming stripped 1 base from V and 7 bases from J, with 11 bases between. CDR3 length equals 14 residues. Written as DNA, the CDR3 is TGTGCCAGCAGCTTAGATAGGGCAGACAACACCATATATTTT. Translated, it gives CASSLDRADNTIYF.

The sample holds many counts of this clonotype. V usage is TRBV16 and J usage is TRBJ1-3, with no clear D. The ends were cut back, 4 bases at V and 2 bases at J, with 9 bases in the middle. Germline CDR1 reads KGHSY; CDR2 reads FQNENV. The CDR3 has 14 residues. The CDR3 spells CASSPRLTGNTIYF. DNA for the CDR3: TGTGCCAGCAGCCCCCGACTTACTGGAAACACCATATATTTT.

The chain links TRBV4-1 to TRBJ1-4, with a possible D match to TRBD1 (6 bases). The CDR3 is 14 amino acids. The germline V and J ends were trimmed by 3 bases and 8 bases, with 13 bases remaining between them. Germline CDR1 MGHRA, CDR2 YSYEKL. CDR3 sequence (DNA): TGCGCCAGCAGCCACCATGGACAGAGGGAAAAACTGTTTTTT. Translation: CASSHHGQREKLFF.

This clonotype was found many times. The DNA of the CDR3 is TGTGCCAGCAGACTCATGGGGGGGCCAGATACGCAGTATTTT. The encoded protein is CASRLMGGPDTQYF. The chain uses TRBV6-1 and TRBJ2-3; tentative D call: TRBD2 (7 bases). There are 14 residues in the CDR3. V lost 6 bases and J 4 bases, leaving 14 bases between the germline ends. CDR1 is MNHNS, CDR2 SASEGT, per germline.

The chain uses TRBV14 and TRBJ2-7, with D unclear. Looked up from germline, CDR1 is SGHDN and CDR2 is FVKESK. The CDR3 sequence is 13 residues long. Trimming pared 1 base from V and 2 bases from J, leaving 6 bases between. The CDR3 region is CASSQARTYEQYF. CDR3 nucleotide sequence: TGTGCCAGCAGCCAAGCGAGGACCTACGAGCAGTACTTC.